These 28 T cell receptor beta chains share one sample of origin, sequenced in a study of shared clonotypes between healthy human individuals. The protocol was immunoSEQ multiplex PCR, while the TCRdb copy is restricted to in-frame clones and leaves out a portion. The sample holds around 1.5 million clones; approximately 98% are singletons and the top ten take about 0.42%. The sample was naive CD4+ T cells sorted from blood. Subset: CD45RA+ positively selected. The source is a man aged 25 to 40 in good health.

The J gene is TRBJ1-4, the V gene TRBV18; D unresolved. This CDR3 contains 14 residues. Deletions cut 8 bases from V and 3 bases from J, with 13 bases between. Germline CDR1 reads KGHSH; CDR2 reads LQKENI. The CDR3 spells CASPSRVPNEKLFF. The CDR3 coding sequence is TGTGCCAGCCCCTCGAGGGTTCCTAATGAAAAACTGTTTTTT.

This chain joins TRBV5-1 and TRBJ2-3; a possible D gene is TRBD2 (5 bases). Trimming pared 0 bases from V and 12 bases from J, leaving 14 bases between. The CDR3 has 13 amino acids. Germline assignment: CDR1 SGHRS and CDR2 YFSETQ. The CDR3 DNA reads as TGCGCCAGCAGCTTGGCAGCTCAGGAGGCCCAGTATTTT. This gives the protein CASSLAAQEAQYF.

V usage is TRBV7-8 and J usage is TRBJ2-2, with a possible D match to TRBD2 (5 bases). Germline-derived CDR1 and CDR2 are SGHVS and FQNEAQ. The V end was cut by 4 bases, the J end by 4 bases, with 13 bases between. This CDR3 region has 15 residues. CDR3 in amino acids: CASSSYKGGTGELFF. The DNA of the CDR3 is TGTGCCAGCAGCTCATACAAAGGAGGCACCGGGGAGCTGTTTTTT. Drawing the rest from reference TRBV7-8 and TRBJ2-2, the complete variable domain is GAGVSQSPRYKVAKRGQDVALRCDPISGHVSLFWYQQALGQGPEFLTYFQNEAQLDKSGLPSDRFFAERPEGSVSTLKIQRTQQEDSAVYLCASSSYKGGTGELFFGEGSRLTVL.

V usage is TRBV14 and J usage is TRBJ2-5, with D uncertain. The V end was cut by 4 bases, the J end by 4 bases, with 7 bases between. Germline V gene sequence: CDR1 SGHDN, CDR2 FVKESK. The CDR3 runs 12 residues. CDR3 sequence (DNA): TGTGCCAGCAGCCGCGGTATAGAGACCCAGTACTTC. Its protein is CASSRGIETQYF.

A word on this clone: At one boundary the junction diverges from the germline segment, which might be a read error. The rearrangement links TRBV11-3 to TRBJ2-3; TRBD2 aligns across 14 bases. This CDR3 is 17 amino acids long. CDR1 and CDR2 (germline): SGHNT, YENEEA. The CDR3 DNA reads TGTGCCAACAGCGCTGGACTAGCGGGAGGATACACAGATACGCAGTATTTT. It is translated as CANSAGLAGGYTDTQYF.

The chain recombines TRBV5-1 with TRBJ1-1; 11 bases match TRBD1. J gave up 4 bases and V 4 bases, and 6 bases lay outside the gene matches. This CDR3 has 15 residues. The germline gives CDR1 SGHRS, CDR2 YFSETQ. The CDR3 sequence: CASSASGTGGTEAFF. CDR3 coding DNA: TGCGCCAGCAGCGCTTCCGGGACAGGGGGCACTGAAGCTTTCTTT.

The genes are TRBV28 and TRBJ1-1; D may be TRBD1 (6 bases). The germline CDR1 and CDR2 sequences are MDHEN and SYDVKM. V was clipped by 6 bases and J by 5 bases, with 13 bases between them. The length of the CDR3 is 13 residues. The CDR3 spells CASSPGQLTEAFF. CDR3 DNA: TGTGCCAGCAGCCCCGGACAGCTGACTGAAGCTTTCTTT.

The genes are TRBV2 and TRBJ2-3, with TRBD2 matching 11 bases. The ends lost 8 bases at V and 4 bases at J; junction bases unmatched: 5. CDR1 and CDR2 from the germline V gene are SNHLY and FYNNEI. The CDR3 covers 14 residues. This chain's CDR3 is CASLLAGESDTQYF. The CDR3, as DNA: TGTGCCAGCCTACTAGCGGGAGAGTCAGATACGCAGTATTTT.

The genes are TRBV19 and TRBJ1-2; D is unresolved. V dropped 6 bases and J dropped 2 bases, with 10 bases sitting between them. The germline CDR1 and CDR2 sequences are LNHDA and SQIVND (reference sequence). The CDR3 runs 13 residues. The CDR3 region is CASSLDGNYGYTF. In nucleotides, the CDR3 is TGTGCCAGTAGCCTGGACGGCAACTATGGCTACACCTTC.

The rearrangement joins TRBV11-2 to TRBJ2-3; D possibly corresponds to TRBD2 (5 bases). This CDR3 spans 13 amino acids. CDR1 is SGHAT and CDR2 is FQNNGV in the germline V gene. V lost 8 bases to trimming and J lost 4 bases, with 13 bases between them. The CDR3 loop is CASRPAAADTQYF. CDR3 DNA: TGTGCCAGCCGTCCGGCAGCGGCAGATACGCAGTATTTT.

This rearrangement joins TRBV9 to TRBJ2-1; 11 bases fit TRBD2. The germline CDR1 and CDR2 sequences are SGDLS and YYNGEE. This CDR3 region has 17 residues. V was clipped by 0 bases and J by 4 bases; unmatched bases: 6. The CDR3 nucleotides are TGTGCCAGCAGCGTAGATCTAGCGGGAGGATTATACAATGAGCAGTTCTTC. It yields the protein CASSVDLAGGLYNEQFF.

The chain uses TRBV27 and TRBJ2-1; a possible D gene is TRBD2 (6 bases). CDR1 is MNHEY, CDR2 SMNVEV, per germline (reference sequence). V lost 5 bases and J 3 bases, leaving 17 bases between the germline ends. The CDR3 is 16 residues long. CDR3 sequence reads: CASSTTGTQHYNEQFF. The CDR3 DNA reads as TGTGCCAGCAGTACAACCGGGACTCAACACTACAATGAGCAGTTCTTC.

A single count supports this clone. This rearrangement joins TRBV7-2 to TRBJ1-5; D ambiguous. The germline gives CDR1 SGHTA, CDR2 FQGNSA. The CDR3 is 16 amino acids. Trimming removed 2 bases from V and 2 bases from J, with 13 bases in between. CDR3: CASSLWGEGGNQPQHF. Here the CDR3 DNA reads TGTGCCAGCAGCTTATGGGGAGAGGGTGGCAATCAGCCCCAGCATTTT.

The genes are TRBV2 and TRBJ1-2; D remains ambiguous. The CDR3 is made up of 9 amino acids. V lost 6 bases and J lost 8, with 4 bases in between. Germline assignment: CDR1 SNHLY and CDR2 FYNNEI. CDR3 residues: CASRGGYTF. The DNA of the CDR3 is TGTGCCAGCAGGGGCGGCTACACCTTC.

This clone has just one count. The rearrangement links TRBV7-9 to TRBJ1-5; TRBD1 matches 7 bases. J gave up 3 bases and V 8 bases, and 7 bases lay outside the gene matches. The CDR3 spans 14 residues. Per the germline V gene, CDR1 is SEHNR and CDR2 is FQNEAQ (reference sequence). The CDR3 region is CASGDSGSNQPQHF. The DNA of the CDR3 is TGTGCCAGCGGGGACAGTGGTTCCAATCAGCCCCAGCATTTT. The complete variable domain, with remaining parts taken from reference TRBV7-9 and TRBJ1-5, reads DTGVSQNPRHKITKRGQNVTFRCDPISEHNRLYWYRQTLGQGPEFLTYFQNEAQLEKSRLLSDRFSAERPKGSFSTLEIQRTEQGDSAMYLCASGDSGSNQPQHFGDGTRLSIL.

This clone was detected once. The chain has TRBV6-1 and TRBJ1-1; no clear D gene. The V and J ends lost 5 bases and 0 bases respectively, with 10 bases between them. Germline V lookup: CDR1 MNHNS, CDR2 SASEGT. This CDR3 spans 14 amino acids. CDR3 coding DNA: TGTGCCAGCAGTTTAGGGAGCTTGAACACTGAAGCTTTCTTT. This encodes CASSLGSLNTEAFF.

CDR3 sequence reads: CASSAWGLAEETQYF. DNA for the CDR3: TGTGCCAGCAGCGCCTGGGGACTAGCGGAAGAGACCCAGTACTTC. The chain is built from TRBV9 and TRBJ2-5, with 11 bases lining up with TRBD2. V lost 3 bases, J lost 3 bases, and 4 bases stayed unmatched. The germline CDR1 and CDR2 sequences are SGDLS and YYNGEE. The CDR3 totals 15 residues.

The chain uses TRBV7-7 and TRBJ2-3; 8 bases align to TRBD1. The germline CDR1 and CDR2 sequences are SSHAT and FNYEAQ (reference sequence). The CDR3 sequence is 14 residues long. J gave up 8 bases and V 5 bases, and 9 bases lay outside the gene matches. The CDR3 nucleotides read TGTGCCAGCAGCAACCGAGACAGGGGAGGTACGCAGTATTTT. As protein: CASSNRDRGGTQYF.

CDR3 loop: CASSHISGSSTDTQYF. Written as DNA, the CDR3 is TGTGCCAGCTCACATATTAGCGGGTCTAGCACAGATACGCAGTATTTT. This chain connects TRBV18 to TRBJ2-3, with TRBD2 matching 7 bases. Germline loops: CDR1 KGHSH, CDR2 LQKENI. The CDR3 has 16 amino acids. V was clipped by 4 bases and J by 0 bases; unmatched bases: 7.

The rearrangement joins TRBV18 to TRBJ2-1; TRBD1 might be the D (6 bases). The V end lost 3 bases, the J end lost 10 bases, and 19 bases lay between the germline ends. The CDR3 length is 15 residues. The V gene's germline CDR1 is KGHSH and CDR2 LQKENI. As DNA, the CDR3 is TGTGCCAGCTCACCTCGCCTCGGACAGATACAAGAGCAGTTCTTC. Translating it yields CASSPRLGQIQEQFF.

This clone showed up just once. In DNA form, the CDR3 reads TGTGCCAGCTCACCAGGAATGGGAAACACTGAAGCTTTCTTT. Encoded protein: CASSPGMGNTEAFF. V is TRBV18 and J is TRBJ1-1; D unresolved. V was clipped by 2 bases and J by 2 bases, with 9 bases between them. Germline values: CDR1 KGHSH, CDR2 LQKENI. There are 14 residues in the CDR3.

The CDR3 nucleotides are TGTGCCAGCAGCGTTTCGGGCAGGGGGTATGGCTACACCTTC. The encoded protein is CASSVSGRGYGYTF. The V gene is TRBV9, the J gene TRBJ1-2; 7 bases align to TRBD1. This CDR3 has 14 residues. CDR1 and CDR2 from the germline V gene are SGDLS and YYNGEE. The ends lost 2 bases at V and 5 bases at J; junction bases unmatched: 6.

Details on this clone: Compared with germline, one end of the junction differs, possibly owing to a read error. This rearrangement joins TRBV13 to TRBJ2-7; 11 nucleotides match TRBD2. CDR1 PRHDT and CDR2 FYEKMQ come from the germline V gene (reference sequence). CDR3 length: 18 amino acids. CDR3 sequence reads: CVSSLTPRLAGPSYEQYF. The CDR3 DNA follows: TGTGTCAGCAGCTTAACCCCCCGACTAGCGGGACCCTCCTACGAGCAGTACTTC.

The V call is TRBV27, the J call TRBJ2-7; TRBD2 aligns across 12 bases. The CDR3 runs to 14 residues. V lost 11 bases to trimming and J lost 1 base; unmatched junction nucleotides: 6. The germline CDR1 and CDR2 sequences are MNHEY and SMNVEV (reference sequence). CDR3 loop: CAAQGTSGSYEQYF. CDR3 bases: TGTGCCGCCCAAGGGACTAGCGGGTCCTACGAGCAGTACTTC.

The chain's CDR3 is CASSSAGKGSRYNEQFF. CDR3 sequence (DNA): TGTGCCAGCAGCTCAGCGGGTAAGGGTTCTCGTTACAATGAGCAGTTCTTC. The chain couples TRBV11-3 to TRBJ2-1, with a tentative D call TRBD2 (6 bases). V was shortened by 4 bases and J by 4 bases, with 20 bases between the two germline ends. The CDR3 spans 17 residues. CDR1 and CDR2 (germline): SGHNT, YENEEA.

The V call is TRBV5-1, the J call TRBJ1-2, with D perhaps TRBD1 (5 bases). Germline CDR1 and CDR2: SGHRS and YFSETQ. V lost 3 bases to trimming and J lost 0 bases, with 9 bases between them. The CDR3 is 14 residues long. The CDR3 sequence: CASSSVGPNYGYTF. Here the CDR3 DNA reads TGCGCCAGCAGCTCGGTGGGGCCTAACTATGGCTACACCTTC.

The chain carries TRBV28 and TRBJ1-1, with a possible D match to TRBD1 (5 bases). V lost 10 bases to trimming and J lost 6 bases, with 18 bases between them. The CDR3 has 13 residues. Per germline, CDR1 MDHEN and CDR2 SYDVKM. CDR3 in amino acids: CATSYRVGAEAFF. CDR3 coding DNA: TGTGCCACCTCGTACCGAGTGGGGGCTGAAGCTTTCTTT.

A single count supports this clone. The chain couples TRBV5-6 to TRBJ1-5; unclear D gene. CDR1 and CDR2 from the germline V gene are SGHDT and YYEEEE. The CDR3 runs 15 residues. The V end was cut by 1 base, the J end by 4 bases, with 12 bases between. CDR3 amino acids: CASSLYKISNQPQHF. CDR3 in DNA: TGTGCCAGCAGCTTGTACAAGATATCAAATCAGCCCCAGCATTTT.